The clone carrying this T cell receptor (beta chain) was counted ten times or more. Its antigen is unknown. This record comes from a study of Graves' ophthalmopathy and Graves' hyperthyroidism. Overall study findings and caveats: Blood repertoires reportedly contained most expanded thyroid clonotypes above 0.001 frequency.

Using RNA transcripts, the TCR beta CDR3 regions were amplified. First-round RT-PCR with HTBI primers preceded a second-round multiplex PCR. TCRdb re-called the multiplex PCR reads with MiXCR, one entry per CDR3 protein. The table includes 400,000 or so distinct CDR3 sequences, over 15% detected once. V was cut by 5 bases and J by 8 bases, with 15 bases left in between. The CDR3 runs 13 residues. Looked up from germline, CDR1 is MNHEY and CDR2 is SMNVEV (reference sequence). Participants with hyperthyroidism, aged 18 to 65, were newly diagnosed with under 2 months' duration. The material sequenced was peripheral blood. The sequence derives from a woman under 30 with stable Graves' hyperthyroidism. This rearrangement joins TRBV27 to TRBJ1-2; D call uncertain. The CDR3 spells CASSDGSPWGYTF. The CDR3 bases are TGTGCCAGCAGTGACGGGTCGCCGTGGGGCTACACCTTC.